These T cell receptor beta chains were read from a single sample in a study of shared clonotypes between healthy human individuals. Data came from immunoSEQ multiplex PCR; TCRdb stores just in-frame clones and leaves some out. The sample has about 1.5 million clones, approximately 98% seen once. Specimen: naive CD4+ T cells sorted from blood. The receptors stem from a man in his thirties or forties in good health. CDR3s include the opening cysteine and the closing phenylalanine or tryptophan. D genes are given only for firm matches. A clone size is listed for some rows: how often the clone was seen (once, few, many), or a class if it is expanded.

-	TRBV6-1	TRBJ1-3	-	TGTGCCAGCAGTGCGACCGGAACAGCGAGCTCTGGAAACACCATATATTTT	CASSATGTASSGNTIYF
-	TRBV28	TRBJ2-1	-	TGTGCCAGCACTTTCCTGGTTCCGGTCAATGAGCAGTTCTTC	CASTFLVPVNEQFF
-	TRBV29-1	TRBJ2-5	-	TGCTGTGGGGGAGGAGAGACCCAGTACTTC	CCGGGETQYF
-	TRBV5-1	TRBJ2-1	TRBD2	TGCGCCAGCAGCCGGGGCACTAGCGGGAGAGGGTCTGGGTGGAATGAGCAGTTCTTC	CASSRGTSGRGSGWNEQFF
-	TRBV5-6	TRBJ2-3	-	TGTGCCAGCAGCTTTAGGGTAGTGGATACGCAGTATTTT	CASSFRVVDTQYF
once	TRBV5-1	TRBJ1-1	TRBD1	TGCGCCAGCAGGGAAACAGGGGGCAGGAACACTGAAGCTTTCTTT	CASRETGGRNTEAFF
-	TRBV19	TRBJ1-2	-	TGTGCCAGTAGTATAGATCCGGGAAACTACTACACCTTC	CASSIDPGNYYTF
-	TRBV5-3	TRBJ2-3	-	TGTGCCAGTAGAGGAGCAGATACGCAGTATTTT	CASRGADTQYF
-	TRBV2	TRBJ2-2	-	TGTGCCAGCAGTGAAATAGGGGAGCTGTTTTTT	CASSEIGELFF
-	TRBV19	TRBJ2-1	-	TGTGCCAGTAGCCTATCCCGGGACTCCTACAATGAGCAGTTCTTC	CASSLSRDSYNEQFF
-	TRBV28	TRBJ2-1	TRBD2	TGTGCCAGCAGTTTGGGGCTAGCGGGAGGAGAGCAGTTCTTC	CASSLGLAGGEQFF
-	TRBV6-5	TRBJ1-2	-	TGTGCCAGCAATGGGGGCTTTGGCTACACCTTC	CASNGGFGYTF
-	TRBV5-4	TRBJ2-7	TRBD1	TGTGCCAGCAGTCGGACCGGGACAGGGGCCTACGAGCAGTACTTC	CASSRTGTGAYEQYF
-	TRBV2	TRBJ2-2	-	TGTGCCAGCAGTGCCGATTGGACCAAGACCGGGGAGCTGTTTTTT	CASSADWTKTGELFF
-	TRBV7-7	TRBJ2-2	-	TGTGCTAGCAGTCCCAAAAGGTGGTCGGGGAACACCGGGGAGCTGTTTTTT	CASSPKRWSGNTGELFF
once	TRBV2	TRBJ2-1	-	TGTGCCAGCGCCTGGCAGAACAATGAGCAGTTCTTC	CASAWQNNEQFF
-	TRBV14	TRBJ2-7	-	TGTGCCAGCAGCCAAGTCGAGGGGCCGGCCCTCTACGAGCAGTACTTC	CASSQVEGPALYEQYF
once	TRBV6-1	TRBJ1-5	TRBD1	TGTGCCAGCGTGAGGGGGACAGGGGATCAGCCCCAGCATTTT	CASVRGTGDQPQHF
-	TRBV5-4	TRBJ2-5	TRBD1	TGTGCCAGCAGCTCGAAACAGGGGGCAGAGGAGACCCAGTACTTC	CASSSKQGAEETQYF
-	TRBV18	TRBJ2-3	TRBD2	TGTGCCAGCTCTCTGACTAGCGGGACTACAGATACGCAGTATTTT	CASSLTSGTTDTQYF
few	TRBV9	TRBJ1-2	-	TGTGCCAGCAGCGTAGTAGAGGGGGGCTATGGCTACACCTTC	CASSVVEGGYGYTF
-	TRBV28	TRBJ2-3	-	TGTGCCAGCAGCCGAGCCAAAGCAGGGGGCACAGATACGCAGTATTTT	CASSRAKAGGTDTQYF
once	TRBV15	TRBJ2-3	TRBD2	TGTGCCACCCGCAAATCGGGAGCGGGAGTTTTAGATACGCAGTATTTT	CATRKSGAGVLDTQYF
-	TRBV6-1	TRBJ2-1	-	TGTGCCAGCGGGGTCTACTACAATGAGCAGTTCTTC	CASGVYYNEQFF
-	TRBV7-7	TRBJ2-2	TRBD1	TGTGCTAGCAGCCCCGGGACAGGGAATGCCGGGGAGCTGTTTTTT	CASSPGTGNAGELFF
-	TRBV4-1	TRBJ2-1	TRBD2	TGCGCCAGCAGCCAAGCGGGGACTAGCGGGAGTTCCTACAATGAGCAGTTCTTC	CASSQAGTSGSSYNEQFF
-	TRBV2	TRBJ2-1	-	TGTGCCAGCAGTGAGGAACAGGGTTTTGAGCAGTTCTTC	CASSEEQGFEQFF
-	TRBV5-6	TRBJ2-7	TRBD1	TGTGCCAGCAGCTGGACGGACAGGCCCTACGAGCAGTACTTC	CASSWTDRPYEQYF
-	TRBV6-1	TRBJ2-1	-	TGTGCCAGCATCTCTGAGCCGGTCGCCCTCGAGCAGTTCTTC	CASISEPVALEQFF
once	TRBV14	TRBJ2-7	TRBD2	TGTGCCAGCAGCTCCCGACTAGCGGGAGGGAGAAACGAGCAGTACTTC	CASSSRLAGGRNEQYF
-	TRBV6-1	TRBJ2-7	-	TGTGCCAGCAGTCTATCCCAGGGCCACGAGCAGTACTTC	CASSLSQGHEQYF
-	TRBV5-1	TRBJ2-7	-	TGCGCCAGCAGCTTGTATGGACCAGGGAAAAGGGAGCAGTACTTC	CASSLYGPGKREQYF
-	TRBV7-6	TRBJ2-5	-	TGTGCCAGCAGCTTAGCCGCGGGCTCGGAGACCCAGTACTTC	CASSLAAGSETQYF
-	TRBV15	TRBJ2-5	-	TGTGCCACCAGCAGGGGGGTAGGGGAGACCCAGTACTTC	CATSRGVGETQYF
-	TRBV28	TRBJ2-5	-	TGTGCCAGCCGGCGAGCGTTGGAGACCCAGTACTTC	CASRRALETQYF
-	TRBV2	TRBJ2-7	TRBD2	TGTGCCAGCAGGAACACCCTACTACTTAGCGGGGCCTCCTACGAGCAGTACTTC	CASRNTLLLSGASYEQYF
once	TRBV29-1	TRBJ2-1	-	TGCAGTTGGGGTCGGGGAACCAACAATGAGCAGTTCTTC	CSWGRGTNNEQFF
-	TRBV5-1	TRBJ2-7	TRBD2	TGCGCCAGCAGCCACCTGCCACTAGCGGGAGTCTCTTACGAGCAGTACTTC	CASSHLPLAGVSYEQYF
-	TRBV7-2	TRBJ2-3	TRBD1	TGTGCCAGCAGGGAACAGGGGCGGACAGATACGCAGTATTTT	CASREQGRTDTQYF
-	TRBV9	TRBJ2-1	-	TGTGCCAGCAGCACAAGCCGGGACCGCGACCACAATGAGCAGTTCTTC	CASSTSRDRDHNEQFF
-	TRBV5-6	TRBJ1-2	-	TGTGCCAGCAGCTTAATCGATACACCCACGACCTATGGCTACACCTTC	CASSLIDTPTTYGYTF
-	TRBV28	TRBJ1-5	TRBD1	TGTGCCAGCAGACGGGACAGGGTTCAGCCCCAGCATTTT	CASRRDRVQPQHF
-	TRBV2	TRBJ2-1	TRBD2	TGTGCCAGCAGCCGGACTAGCGGGAGGCTCAATGAGCAGTTCTTC	CASSRTSGRLNEQFF
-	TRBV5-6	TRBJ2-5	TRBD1	TGTGCCAGCAGCCAGCGACAGGGTAGAGGGGAGACCCAGTACTTC	CASSQRQGRGETQYF
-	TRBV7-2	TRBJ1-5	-	TGTGCCAGCAGCTTAGACGAATATAGCAATCAGCCCCAGCATTTT	CASSLDEYSNQPQHF
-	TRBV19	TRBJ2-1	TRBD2	TGTGCCAGTAGGGTCCCCACTAGCGCTGAGCAGTTCTTC	CASRVPTSAEQFF
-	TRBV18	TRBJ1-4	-	TGTGCCAGCTCACCACCGGGACATTCGCATGAAAAACTGTTTTTT	CASSPPGHSHEKLFF
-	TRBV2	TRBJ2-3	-	TGTGCCAGCAGCCCAATAACGAGACAGGAGAGTACAGATACGCAGTATTTT	CASSPITRQESTDTQYF
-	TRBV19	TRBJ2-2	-	TGTGCCAGTAGTAAAGACATGGGCAGGAAGGACGGGGAGCTGTTTTTT	CASSKDMGRKDGELFF
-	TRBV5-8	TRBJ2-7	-	TGTGCCAGCAGCTTCCGTCGGAGGAGCTCCTACGAGCAGTACTTC	CASSFRRRSSYEQYF
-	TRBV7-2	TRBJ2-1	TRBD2	TGTGCCAGCAGCTTACCGGGACTAGCGGGAGGGCGGATGTGGCAGTTCTTC	CASSLPGLAGGRMWQFF
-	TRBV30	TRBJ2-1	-	TGTGCCTGGAGTGTAGGCTTGGACAATGAGCAGTTCTTC	CAWSVGLDNEQFF
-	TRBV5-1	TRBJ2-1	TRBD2	TGCGCCAGCAGCTCCGAGCGGGAGTATCCCTACAATGAGCAGTTCTTC	CASSSEREYPYNEQFF
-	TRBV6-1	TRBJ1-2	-	TGTGCCAGCAGTGGAGATTGGAACTATGGCTACACCTTC	CASSGDWNYGYTF
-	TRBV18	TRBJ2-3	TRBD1	TGTGCCAGCTCACCAATTACAGGGGGCCTTGTCACAGATACGCAGTATTTT	CASSPITGGLVTDTQYF
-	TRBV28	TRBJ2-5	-	TGTGCCAGCAGCCCGACCGTGTACCAAGAGACCCAGTACTTC	CASSPTVYQETQYF
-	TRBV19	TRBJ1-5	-	TGTGCCAGTAGCCTAGACGGCTACAATCAGCCCCAGCATTTT	CASSLDGYNQPQHF
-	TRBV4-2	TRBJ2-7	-	TGTGCCAGCAGCCAAGTAGGAGCTCCCGCCGGTGAGCAGTACTTC	CASSQVGAPAGEQYF
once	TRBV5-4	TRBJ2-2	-	TGTGCCAGCAGCTTAGGGGCAGCAGGGAAGGCATGGACGAACACCGGGGAGCTGTTTTTT	CASSLGAAGKAWTNTGELFF
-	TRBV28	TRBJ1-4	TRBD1	TGTGCCAGCAGTTCCGGACAGGGGAATGAAAAACTGTTTTTT	CASSSGQGNEKLFF